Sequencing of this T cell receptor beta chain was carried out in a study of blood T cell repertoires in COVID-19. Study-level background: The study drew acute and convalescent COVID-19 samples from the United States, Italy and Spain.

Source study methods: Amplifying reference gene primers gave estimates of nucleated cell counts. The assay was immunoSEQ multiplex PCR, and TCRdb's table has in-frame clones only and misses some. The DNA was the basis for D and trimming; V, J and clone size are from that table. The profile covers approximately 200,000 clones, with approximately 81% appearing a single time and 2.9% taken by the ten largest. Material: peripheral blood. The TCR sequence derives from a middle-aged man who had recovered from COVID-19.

The chain's CDR3 is CASSGGTGGREQYF. The DNA for the CDR3 is TGTGCCAGCAGCGGCGGGACAGGGGGCAGGGAGCAGTACTTC. The rearrangement uses TRBV9 and TRBJ2-7; 12 nucleotides line up with TRBD1. Germline V gives CDR1 SGDLS, CDR2 YYNGEE. The junction had 5 bases not matched to a gene; V was cut back by 3 bases and J by 7 bases. CDR3 length: 14 amino acids. Full variable domain (outside the CDR3, taken from reference TRBV9 and TRBJ2-7): DSGVTQTPKHLITATGQRVTLRCSPRSGDLSVYWYQQSLDQGLQFLIQYYNGEERAKGNILERFSAQQFPDLHSELNLSSLELGDSALYFCASSGGTGGREQYFGPGTRLTVT.